This T cell receptor beta chain was sequenced for a study of identical twins. This CDR3 has 15 amino acids. V lost 8 bases to trimming and J lost 6 bases, with 19 bases between them. Healthy Caucasians, and only they, were the donors. Notes on the study in general: Reduced insertions were recorded for abundant cord blood beta clonotypes, with no such pattern in memory repertoires. With beta out-of-frame sequences, excess sharing by twins was weaker.

TCRdb analysed the 5' RACE reads with MiXCR anew, one entry per CDR3 protein. The table shows approximately 680,000 distinct CDR3 sequences, with just over 7% occurring only once. This clonotype was seen a few times. What it binds is not known. Another study also made use of these data, one on yellow fever vaccine responses in identical twins.

This chain links TRBV12-3 or TRBV12-4 with TRBJ2-2; D is perhaps TRBD2 (6 bases). The origin of this receptor is a woman in her late teens or twenties in good health. Input material: PBMCs. Here the CDR3 reads CASETSWPLPGELFF. CDR3 DNA sequence: TGTGCCAGCGAAACTAGCTGGCCCCTACCCGGGGAGCTGTTTTTT.